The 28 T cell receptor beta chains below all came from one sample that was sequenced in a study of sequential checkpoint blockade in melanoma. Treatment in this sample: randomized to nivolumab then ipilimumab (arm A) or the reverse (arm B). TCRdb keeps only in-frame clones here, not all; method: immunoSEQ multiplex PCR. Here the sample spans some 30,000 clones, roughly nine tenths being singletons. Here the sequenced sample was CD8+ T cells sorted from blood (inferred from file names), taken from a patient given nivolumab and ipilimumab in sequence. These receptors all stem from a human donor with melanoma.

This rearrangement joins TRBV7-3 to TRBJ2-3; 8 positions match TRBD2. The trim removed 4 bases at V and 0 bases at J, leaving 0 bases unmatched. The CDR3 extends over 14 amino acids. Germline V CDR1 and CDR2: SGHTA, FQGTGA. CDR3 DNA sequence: TGTGCCAGCAGCTCTAGCGGGAGCACAGATACGCAGTATTTT. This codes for CASSSSGSTDTQYF.

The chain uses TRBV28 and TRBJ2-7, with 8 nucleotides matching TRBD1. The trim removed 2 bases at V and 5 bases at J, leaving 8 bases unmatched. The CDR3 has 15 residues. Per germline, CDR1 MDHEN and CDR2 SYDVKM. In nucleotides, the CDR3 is TGTGCCAGCAGTTTAAGCGGACAGGGTCCCCACGAGCAGTACGTC. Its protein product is CASSLSGQGPHEQYV.

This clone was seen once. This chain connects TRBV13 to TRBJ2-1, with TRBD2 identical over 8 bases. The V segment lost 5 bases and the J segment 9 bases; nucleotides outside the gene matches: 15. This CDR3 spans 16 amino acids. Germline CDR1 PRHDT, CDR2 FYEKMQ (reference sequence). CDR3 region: CASSTTLAAVLGEQFF. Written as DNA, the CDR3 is TGTGCCAGCAGCACCACACTAGCGGCCGTATTGGGTGAGCAGTTCTTC.

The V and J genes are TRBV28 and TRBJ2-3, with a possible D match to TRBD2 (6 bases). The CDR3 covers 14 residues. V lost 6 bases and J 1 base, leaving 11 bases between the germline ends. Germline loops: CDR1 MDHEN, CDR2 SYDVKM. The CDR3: CASRPIAGTDTQYF. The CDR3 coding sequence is TGTGCCAGCAGACCAATAGCGGGCACAGATACGCAGTATTTT. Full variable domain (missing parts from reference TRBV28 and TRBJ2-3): DVKVTQSSRYLVKRTGEKVFLECVQDMDHENMFWYRQDPGLGLRLIYFSYDVKMKEKGDIPEGYSVSREKKERFSLILESASTNQTSMYLCASRPIAGTDTQYFGPGTRLTVL.

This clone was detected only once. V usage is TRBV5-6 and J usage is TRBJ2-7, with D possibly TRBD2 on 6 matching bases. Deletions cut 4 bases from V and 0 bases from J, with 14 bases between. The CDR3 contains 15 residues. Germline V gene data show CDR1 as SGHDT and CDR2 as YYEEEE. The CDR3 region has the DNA TGTGCCAGCAGCCTCCGGGACTGGAGCTCCTACGAGCAGTACGTC. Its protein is CASSLRDWSSYEQYV.

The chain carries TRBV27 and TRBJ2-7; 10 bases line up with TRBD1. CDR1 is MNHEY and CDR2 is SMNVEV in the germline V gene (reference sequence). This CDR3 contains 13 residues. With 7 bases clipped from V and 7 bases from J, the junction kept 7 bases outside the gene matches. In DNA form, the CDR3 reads TGTGCCAGCAATCCGACAGGGGGCGGGGAGCAGTACTTC. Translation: CASNPTGGGEQYF.

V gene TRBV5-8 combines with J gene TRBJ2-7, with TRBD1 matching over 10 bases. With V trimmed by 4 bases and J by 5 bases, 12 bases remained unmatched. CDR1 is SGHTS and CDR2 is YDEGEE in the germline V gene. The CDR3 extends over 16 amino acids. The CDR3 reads CASSRPRQGAHNEQYV. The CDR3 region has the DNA TGTGCCAGCAGCCGCCCGAGACAGGGGGCGCATAACGAGCAGTACGTC.

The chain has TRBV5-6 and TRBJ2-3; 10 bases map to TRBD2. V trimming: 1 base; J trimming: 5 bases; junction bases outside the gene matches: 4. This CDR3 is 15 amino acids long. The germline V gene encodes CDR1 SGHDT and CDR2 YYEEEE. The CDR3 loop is CASSLPSGGEDTQYF. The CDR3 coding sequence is TGTGCCAGCAGCTTGCCCAGCGGGGGGGAAGATACGCAGTATTTT.

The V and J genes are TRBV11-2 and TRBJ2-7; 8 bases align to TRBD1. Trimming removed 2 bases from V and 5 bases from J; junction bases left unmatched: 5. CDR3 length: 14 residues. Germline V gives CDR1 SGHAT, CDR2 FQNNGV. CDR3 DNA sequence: TGTGCCAGCAGCTTACAGGGGGCGGAGGACGAGCAGTACTTC. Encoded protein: CASSLQGAEDEQYF.

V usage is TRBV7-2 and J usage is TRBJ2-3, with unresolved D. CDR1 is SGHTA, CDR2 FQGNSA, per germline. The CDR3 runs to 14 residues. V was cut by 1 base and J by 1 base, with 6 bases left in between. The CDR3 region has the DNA TGTGCCAGCAGCTTAGGACAAGGCACAGATACGCAGTATTTT. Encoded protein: CASSLGQGTDTQYF.

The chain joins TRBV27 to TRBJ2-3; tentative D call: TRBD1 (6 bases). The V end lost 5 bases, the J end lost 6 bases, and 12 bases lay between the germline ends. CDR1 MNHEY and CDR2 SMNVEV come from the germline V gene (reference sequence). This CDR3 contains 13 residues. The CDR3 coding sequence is TGTGCCAGCAGTACAATACAGGGCGATACGCAGTATTTT. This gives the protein CASSTIQGDTQYF.

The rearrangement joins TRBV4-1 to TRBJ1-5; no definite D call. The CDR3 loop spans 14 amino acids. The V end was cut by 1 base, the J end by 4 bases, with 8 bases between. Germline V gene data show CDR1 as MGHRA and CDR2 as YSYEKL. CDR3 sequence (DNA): TGCGCCAGCAGCCAAGGGCTGATTAATCAGCCCCAGCATTTT. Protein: CASSQGLINQPQHF.

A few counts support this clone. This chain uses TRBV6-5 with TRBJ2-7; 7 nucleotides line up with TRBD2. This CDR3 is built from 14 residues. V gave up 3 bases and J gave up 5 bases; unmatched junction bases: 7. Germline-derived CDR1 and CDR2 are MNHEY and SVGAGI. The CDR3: CASSYGSAGDEQYF. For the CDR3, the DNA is TGTGCCAGCAGTTATGGGTCGGCGGGGGACGAGCAGTACTTC.

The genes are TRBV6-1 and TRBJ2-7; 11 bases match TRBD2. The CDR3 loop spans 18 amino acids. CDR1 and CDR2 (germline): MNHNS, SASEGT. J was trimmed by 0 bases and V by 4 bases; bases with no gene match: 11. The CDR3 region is CASSGPRLAGGSSYEQYF. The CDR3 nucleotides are TGTGCCAGCAGTGGCCCCCGGCTAGCGGGAGGAAGCTCCTACGAGCAGTACTTC.

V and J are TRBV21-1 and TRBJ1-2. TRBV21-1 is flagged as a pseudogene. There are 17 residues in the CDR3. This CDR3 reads CASSLKRGGRRDYGYTF. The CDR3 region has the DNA TGTGCCAGCAGCCTCAAACGGGGGGGGCGGAGGGACTATGGCTACACCTTC.

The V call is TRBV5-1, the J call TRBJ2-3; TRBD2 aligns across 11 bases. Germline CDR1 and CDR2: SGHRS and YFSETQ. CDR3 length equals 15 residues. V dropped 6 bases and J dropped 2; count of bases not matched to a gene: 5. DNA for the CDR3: TGCGCCAGCAACCTAGCGGGAGGCCACACAGATACGCAGTATTTT. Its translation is CASNLAGGHTDTQYF. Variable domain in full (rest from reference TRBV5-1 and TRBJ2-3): KAGVTQTPRYLIKTRGQQVTLSCSPISGHRSVSWYQQTPGQGLQFLFEYFSETQRNKGNFPGRFSGRQFSNSRSEMNVSTLELGDSALYLCASNLAGGHTDTQYFGPGTRLTVL.

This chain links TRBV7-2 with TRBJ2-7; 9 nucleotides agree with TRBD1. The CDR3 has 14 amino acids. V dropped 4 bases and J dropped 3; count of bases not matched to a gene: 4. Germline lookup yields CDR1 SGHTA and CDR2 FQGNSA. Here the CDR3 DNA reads TGTGCCAGCAGCTACCGGGACAGGGTCTACGAGCAGTACGTC. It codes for CASSYRDRVYEQYV.

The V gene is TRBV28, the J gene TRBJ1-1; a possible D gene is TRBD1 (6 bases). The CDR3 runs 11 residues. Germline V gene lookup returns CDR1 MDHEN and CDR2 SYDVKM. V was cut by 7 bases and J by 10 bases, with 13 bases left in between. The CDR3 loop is CASMGGQAAFF. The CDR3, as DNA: TGTGCCAGCATGGGGGGGCAAGCAGCTTTCTTT.

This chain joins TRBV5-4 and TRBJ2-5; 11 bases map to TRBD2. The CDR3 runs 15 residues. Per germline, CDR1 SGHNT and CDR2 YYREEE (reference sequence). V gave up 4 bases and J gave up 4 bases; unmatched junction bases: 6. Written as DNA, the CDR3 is TGTGCCAGCAGCCCTCGACTAGCGGGGTCAGAGACCCAGTACTTC. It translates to CASSPRLAGSETQYF.

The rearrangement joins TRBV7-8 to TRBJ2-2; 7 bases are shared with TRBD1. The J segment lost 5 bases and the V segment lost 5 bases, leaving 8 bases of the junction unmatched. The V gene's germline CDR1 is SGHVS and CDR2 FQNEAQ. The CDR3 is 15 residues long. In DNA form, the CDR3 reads TGTGCCAGCAGCCCGTGGACAGGTTGGACCGGGGAGCTGTTTTTT. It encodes CASSPWTGWTGELFF.

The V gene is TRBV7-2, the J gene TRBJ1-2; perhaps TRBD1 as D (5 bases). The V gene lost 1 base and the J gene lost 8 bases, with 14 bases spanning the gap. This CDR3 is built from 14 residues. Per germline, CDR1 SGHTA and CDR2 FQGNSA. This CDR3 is CASSLGYMGQGYTF. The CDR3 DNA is TGTGCCAGCAGCTTAGGGTATATGGGGCAAGGCTACACCTTC.

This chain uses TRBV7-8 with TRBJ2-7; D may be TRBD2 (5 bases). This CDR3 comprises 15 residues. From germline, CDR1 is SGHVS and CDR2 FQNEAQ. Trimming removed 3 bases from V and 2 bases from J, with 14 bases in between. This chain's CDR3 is CASSFNGVSTYEQYV. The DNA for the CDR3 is TGTGCCAGCAGCTTCAACGGGGTGAGCACCTACGAGCAGTACGTC.

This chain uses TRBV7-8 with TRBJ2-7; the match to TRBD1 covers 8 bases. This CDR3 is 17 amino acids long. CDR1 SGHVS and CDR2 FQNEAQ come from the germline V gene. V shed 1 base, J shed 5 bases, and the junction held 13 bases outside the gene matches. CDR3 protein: CASSLGDLDRVYDEQYF. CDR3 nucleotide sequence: TGTGCCAGCAGCTTAGGGGATTTGGACAGGGTGTACGACGAGCAGTACTTC.

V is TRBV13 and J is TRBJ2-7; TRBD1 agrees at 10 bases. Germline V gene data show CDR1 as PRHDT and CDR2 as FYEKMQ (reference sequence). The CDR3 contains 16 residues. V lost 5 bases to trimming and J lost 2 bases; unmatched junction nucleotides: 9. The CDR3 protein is CASSGPGQGGAYEQYV. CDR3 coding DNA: TGTGCCAGCAGCGGTCCCGGACAGGGGGGCGCCTACGAGCAGTACGTC.

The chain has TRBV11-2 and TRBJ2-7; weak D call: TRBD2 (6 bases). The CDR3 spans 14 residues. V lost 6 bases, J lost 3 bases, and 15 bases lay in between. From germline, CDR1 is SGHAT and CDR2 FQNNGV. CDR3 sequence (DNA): TGTGCCAGCAGTTATGGCCTAGCGTACTACGAGCAGTACTTC. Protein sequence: CASSYGLAYYEQYF.

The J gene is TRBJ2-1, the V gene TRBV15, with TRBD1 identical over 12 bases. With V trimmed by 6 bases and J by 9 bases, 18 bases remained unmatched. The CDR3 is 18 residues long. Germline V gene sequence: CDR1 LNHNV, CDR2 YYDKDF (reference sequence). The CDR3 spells CATRGIEFIGTGGREQFF. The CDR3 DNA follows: TGTGCCACCAGGGGGATTGAATTCATCGGGACAGGGGGCCGTGAGCAGTTCTTC.

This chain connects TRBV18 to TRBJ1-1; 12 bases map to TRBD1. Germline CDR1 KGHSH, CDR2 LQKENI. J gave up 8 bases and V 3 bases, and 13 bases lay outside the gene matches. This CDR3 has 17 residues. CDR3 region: CASSPVIGTGGLLEAFF. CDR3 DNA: TGTGCCAGCTCACCTGTGATCGGGACAGGGGGCCTTTTAGAAGCTTTCTTT.

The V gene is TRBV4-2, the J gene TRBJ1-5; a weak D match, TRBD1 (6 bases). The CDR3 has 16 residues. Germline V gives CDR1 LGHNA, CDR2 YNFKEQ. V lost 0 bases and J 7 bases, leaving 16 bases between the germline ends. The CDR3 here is CASSQDRRVGGQPQHF. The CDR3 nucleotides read TGTGCCAGCAGCCAAGATCGTAGGGTTGGGGGCCAGCCCCAGCATTTT.